This T cell receptor (beta chain) was captured in a study of cytomegalovirus exposure and HLA in healthy donors. PCR involved 60 Vbeta and 13 Jbeta primers. Sequencing used immunoSEQ multiplex PCR; TCRdb keeps in-frame clones, though not all of them. The table includes about 55,000 clones, approximately 71% detected once. CDR1 MNHNS and CDR2 SASEGT come from the germline V gene. Losses at the gene ends were 3 bases for V and 4 bases for J; bases not matched to a gene: 9. CDR3 length equals 16 residues. Study-level results: A later analysis reportedly found that, within productive TCRs, an Asian-associated ancestry cluster had fewer N-insertions than the mean observed across the approximately 670 donors. Published work reported that the classifier diagnosed cytomegalovirus status with high specificity and sensitivity. The study put some 160 TCR beta chains on its list as cytomegalovirus-associated.

As for this clone: Antigen: not known.

This clonotype was obtained from a man aged 40-49 years in good health and CMV-seropositive. Source material: PBMCs. The chain has TRBV6-1 and TRBJ1-1; 9 bases are shared with TRBD1. This chain's CDR3 is CASSDRDREYSTEAFF. The DNA of the CDR3 is TGTGCCAGCAGTGACCGGGACAGGGAGTATAGCACTGAAGCTTTCTTT.